Here is one T cell receptor (beta chain) with its context. The table lists this clonotype with many counts. Its specific antigen is unknown. Base quality data are lacking; no much larger clone is found one base away. The library was made by 5' RACE. Sequencing took place on an Illumina HiSeq 2000. A universal primer binding site was added through template switching, and the final cDNA carried a unique molecular identifier so that TCR cDNA molecules could be counted accurately. Specific primers in the conserved constant-segment region were used to synthesize first-strand cDNA for TCR alpha and beta chains. To control for contamination, every cDNA library was double barcoded, receiving both a SMART-Mk sample barcode and Illumina barcodes. TruSeq adapter sequences, together with Illumina sample barcodes, were added in two successive PCR steps. The TCR alpha and beta cDNA libraries were sequenced on the Illumina HiSeq platform using custom primers. The authors processed their data as follows. MiGEC processed the raw reads to extract unique molecular identifiers, while MiXCR was used to determine the CDR3 positions. Recombination models were inferred per individual with the repgenHMM and IGoR tools using an EM algorithm. Shared clonotype analysis was performed with the tcR package in R, normalizing sharing by the product of cloneset sizes. Out-of-frame nonproductive sequences were analyzed to study raw recombination free of thymic and clonal selection effects. TCRdb's own reprocessing of the public reads used fastp at Q25 and MiXCR and kept productive beta chains. Every CDR3 protein is listed once, alongside the most common genes and DNA of its rows. The V and J calls follow TCRdb's processing rather than the paper's. The sample yields hundreds of thousands of distinct CDR3 sequences; 7.1% were counted once. The top ten constitute around 1.6% of the sample.

Only healthy Caucasian donors were included. Three pairs of female monozygotic twins, all aged about 18 to 29 years, were included in the twin cohort. The RNA used for TCR libraries was isolated from peripheral blood mononuclear cells. The data belong to a study of identical twins (dated by TCRdb to 2015 to 2016). Concerning the study at large: The study deep-sequenced TCR alpha and beta repertoires from monozygotic twins, unrelated adults of various ages and cord blood to test whether fetal clonotypes persist. To rule out contamination, replicate twin experiments were performed at different times with different library preparation protocols.

Between the V and J ends, shortened by 2 bases and 3 bases respectively, the junction contains 15 bases. From the cysteine up to the phenylalanine, the CDR3 has a length of 16 residues. The entry retains the CDR3 DNA only, 48 bases that are in frame from base 1. CDR1 KGHDR and CDR2 SFDVKD are derived from the germline V gene. Findings and caveats that apply to the study as a whole: Because the same donors could not be followed over many years, conclusions were based on cross-sectional statistical analysis. In monozygotic twins, recombination models systematically underestimated out-of-frame TCR alpha sharing, but the models matched the sharing seen between unrelated individuals. Abundant cord blood beta clonotypes carried fewer insertions; young adult naive repertoires showed a weaker similar trend, while memory repertoires showed none. Compared with coincidental sharing between unrelated individuals, out-of-frame TCR alpha sequences shared between twins had an excess of sequences with low generation probability. Zero-insertion analyses could be partly confounded by invariant T cells such as MAIT and iNKT, although diverse VJ usage argued against such confounding for most clonotypes. A weaker excess of twin sharing was found in beta out-of-frame sequences because the signal-to-noise ratio was lowered by fewer shared sequences.

The same sample was also used in a study of yellow fever vaccine responses in identical twins. The second investigation adds: According to the authors, in identical twins the way T cells responded to vaccination appeared partly convergent and partly personalized. In the study, vaccine-responding T cell clones were precisely tracked in identical twins.

Sample: PBMCs. The V and J genes are TRBV24-1 and TRBJ1-2; perhaps TRBD1 is the D gene, with 5 bases matching. The receptor's source is a woman aged 18-29 years in good health. The DNA reads TGTGCCACCAGTGATTACCAGGGCCCAGGGCACTATGGCTACACCTTC. Its coded protein is CATSDYQGPGHYGYTF.